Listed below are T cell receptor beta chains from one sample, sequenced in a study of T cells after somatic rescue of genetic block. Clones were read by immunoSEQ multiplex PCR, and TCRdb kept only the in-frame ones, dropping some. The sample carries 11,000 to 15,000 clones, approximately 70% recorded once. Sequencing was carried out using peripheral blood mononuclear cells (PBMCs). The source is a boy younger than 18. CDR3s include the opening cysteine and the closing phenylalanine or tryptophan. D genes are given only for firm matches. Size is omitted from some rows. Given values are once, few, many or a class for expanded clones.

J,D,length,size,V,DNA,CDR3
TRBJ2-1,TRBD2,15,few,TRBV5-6,TGTGCCAGCAGCTTGCTACTAGCGGGATACAATGAGCAGTTCTTC,CASSLLLAGYNEQFF
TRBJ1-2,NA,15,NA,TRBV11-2,TGTGCCAGCAGCTTAGATTTCAGGGCTAACTATGGCTACACCTTC,CASSLDFRANYGYTF
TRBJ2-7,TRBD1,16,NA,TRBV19,TGTGCCAGTAGTAACCGGGACAGGGGAATAGGCTACGAGCAGTACTTC,CASSNRDRGIGYEQYF
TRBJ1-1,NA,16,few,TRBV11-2,TGTGCCAGCAGCTTAGTAAAGGCAGGGTTGGACACTGAAGCTTTCTTT,CASSLVKAGLDTEAFF
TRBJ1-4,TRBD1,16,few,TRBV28,TGTGCCAGCAGAGTCCCACGACAGGGGGCAAATGAAAAACTGTTTTTT,CASRVPRQGANEKLFF
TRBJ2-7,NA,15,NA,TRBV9,TGTGCCAGCAGCGTAGAGGAGGGCCTAAGGAGTGAGCAGTACTTC,CASSVEEGLRSEQYF
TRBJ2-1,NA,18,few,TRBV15,TGTGCCACCAGCAGAGATAGCCGTCTGAGTCGGATCAACAATGAGCAGTTCTTC,CATSRDSRLSRINNEQFF
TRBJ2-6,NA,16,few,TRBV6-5,TGTGCCAGCAGTTACTCGACGGTCTCTGGGGCCAACGTCCTGACTTTC,CASSYSTVSGANVLTF
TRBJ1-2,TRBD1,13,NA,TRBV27,TGTGCCAGCAGTCCCACAGGGGGCTATGGCTACACCTTC,CASSPTGGYGYTF
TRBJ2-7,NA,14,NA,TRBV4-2,TGTGCCAGCAGCCACGAGCTTACAACCTACGAGCAGTACTTC,CASSHELTTYEQYF
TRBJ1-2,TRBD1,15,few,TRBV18,TGTGCCAGCTCATCCGGACAGGGGGCTGGCTATGGCTACACCTTC,CASSSGQGAGYGYTF
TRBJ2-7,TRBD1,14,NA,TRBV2,TGTGCCAGCAGCAAGGACAGGGAAGCCTACGAGCAGTACTTC,CASSKDREAYEQYF
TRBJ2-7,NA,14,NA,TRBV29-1,TGCAGCGTTGTGGTGCAGGGGCAATTATACGAGCAGTACTTC,CSVVVQGQLYEQYF
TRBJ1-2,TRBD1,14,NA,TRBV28,TGTGCCAGCAGTTTCGCCGACAGGGGGGTTGGCTACACCTTC,CASSFADRGVGYTF
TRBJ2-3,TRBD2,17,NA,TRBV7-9,TGTGCCAGCAGCACCGGGACTAGCGGGAGCCACACAGATACGCAGTATTTT,CASSTGTSGSHTDTQYF
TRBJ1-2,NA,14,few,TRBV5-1,TGCGCCAGCAGCTTGGGGGATGTGAGTTATGGCTACACCTTC,CASSLGDVSYGYTF